This is a list of T cell receptor beta chains from one sample in a study of blood T cell repertoires in COVID-19. Libraries were prepared by immunoSEQ multiplex PCR; TCRdb keeps only in-frame clonotypes and omits some of them. Seen here are about 260,000 clones, more than 70% observed once, and the top ten hold 2.3%. The specimen was peripheral blood. The receptors come from a woman between 45 and 60 years old with acute or convalescent COVID-19. CDR3s include the opening cysteine and the closing phenylalanine or tryptophan. A D gene is named only where the DNA matches it firmly. Where a row states a size, it is once, few, many or the class of an expanded clone; other rows omit it.

cdr3_nt cdr3_aa j_call d_call v_call clone_size
TGTGCCAGCAGCTTTTTTCAGGGTACCGGGGAGCTGTTTTTT CASSFFQGTGELFF TRBJ2-2 . TRBV5-6 .
TGTGCCAGCAGCTCCAGATATAGCAATCAGCCCCAGCATTTT CASSSRYSNQPQHF TRBJ1-5 . TRBV5-6 once
TGTGCCAGCAGCAGATTGGCTAGCGGAACCTACGAGCAGTACTTC CASSRLASGTYEQYF TRBJ2-7 TRBD2 TRBV13 .
TGCGCCAGCAGCCAAGAGGAGACAGCATACAATGAGCAGTTCTTC CASSQEETAYNEQFF TRBJ2-1 . TRBV4-1 once
TGCAGCGTTGAAGATGGCAGGGCTGGCTACACCTTC CSVEDGRAGYTF TRBJ1-2 . TRBV29-1 .
TGTGCCAGCAGCTTGGACAGGAACACTGAAGCTTTCTTT CASSLDRNTEAFF TRBJ1-1 . TRBV7-3 few
TGCGCCAGCAGCCCAGGTCCCTCCTACGAGCAGTACTTC CASSPGPSYEQYF TRBJ2-7 . TRBV4-1 .
TGTGCCAGCAGTGCCGAACTGGGTGGGACAGGGAAGTACGAGCAGTACTTC CASSAELGGTGKYEQYF TRBJ2-7 TRBD1 TRBV25-1 .
TGTGCCAGCAGCTTGGAACAGGGATTCACTGAAGCTTTCTTT CASSLEQGFTEAFF TRBJ1-1 . TRBV5-5 .
TGTGCCAGCAGCCATAGCGGGAGATACTACGAGCAGTACTTC CASSHSGRYYEQYF TRBJ2-7 TRBD2 TRBV7-9 .
TGTGCCAGCAGTTACTCTAGGAGCACCGGGGAGCTGTTTTTT CASSYSRSTGELFF TRBJ2-2 . TRBV6-5 .
TGTGCCAGCCACCCGGGACAGGGGTTTTCTGGAAACACCATATATTTT CASHPGQGFSGNTIYF TRBJ1-3 TRBD1 TRBV28 .
TGTGCCAGCAGCTTGCCCGGGACAGGTCTGAATGAGCAGTTCTTC CASSLPGTGLNEQFF TRBJ2-1 TRBD1 TRBV5-4 once
TGTGCCAGCAGTTTACTAGCCTACGAGCAGTACTTC CASSLLAYEQYF TRBJ2-7 . TRBV28 .
TGTGCCAGCAGCATCACTAGTGCAGATACGCAGTATTTT CASSITSADTQYF TRBJ2-3 . TRBV9 .
TGTGCCAGCAGCTTACCGGGACTAGCGGGAGGAGGGGAGACCCAGTACTTC CASSLPGLAGGGETQYF TRBJ2-5 TRBD2 TRBV7-3 .
TGTGCCAGCAGGGGGACAGGACCCTCGGGAGCTTTCTTT CASRGTGPSGAFF TRBJ1-1 TRBD1 TRBV6-5 .
TGTGCCAGCAGTTCCGGGACAGGGGGGTACAATGAGCAGTTCTTC CASSSGTGGYNEQFF TRBJ2-1 TRBD1 TRBV27 .
TGTGCCAGCAGCTTACAGGGACAGTCGGGCGAGCAGTACTTC CASSLQGQSGEQYF TRBJ2-7 TRBD1 TRBV7-2 .
TGTGCCAGCGGGGACAGCTCTGGGGCCAACGTCCTGACTTTC CASGDSSGANVLTF TRBJ2-6 TRBD1 TRBV19 .
TGTGCCAGCGGGACAAATACGCAGTATTTT CASGTNTQYF TRBJ2-3 . TRBV9 once
TGTGCCAGCAGTCCCCCCTGGGCAGGCACCGGGGAGCTGTTTTTT CASSPPWAGTGELFF TRBJ2-2 . TRBV28 .
TGCGCCAGCAGCTTGGGGTTTCGTACAGGGGAGTCTGAAGCTTTCTTT CASSLGFRTGESEAFF TRBJ1-1 TRBD1 TRBV5-1 .
TGTGCCTGGAGTGACAGGGGGCCCGCTGAAGCTTTCTTT CAWSDRGPAEAFF TRBJ1-1 TRBD1 TRBV30 .